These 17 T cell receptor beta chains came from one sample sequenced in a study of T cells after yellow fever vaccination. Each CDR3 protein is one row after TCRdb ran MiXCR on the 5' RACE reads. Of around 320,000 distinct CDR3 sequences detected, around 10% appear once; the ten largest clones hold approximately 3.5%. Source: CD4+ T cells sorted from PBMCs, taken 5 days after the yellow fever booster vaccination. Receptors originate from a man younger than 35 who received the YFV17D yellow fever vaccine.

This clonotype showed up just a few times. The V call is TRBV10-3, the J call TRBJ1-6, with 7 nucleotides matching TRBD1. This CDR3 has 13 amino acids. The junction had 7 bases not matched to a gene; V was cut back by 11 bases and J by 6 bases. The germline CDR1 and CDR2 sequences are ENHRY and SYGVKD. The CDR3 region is CAVNRGPNSPLHF. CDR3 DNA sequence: TGTGCCGTCAACAGGGGACCTAATTCACCCCTCCACTTT.

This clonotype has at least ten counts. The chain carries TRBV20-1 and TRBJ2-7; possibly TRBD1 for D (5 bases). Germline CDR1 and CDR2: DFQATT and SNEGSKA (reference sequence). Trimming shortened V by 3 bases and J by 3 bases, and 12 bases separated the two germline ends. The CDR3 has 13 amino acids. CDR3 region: CSARSPGLYEQYV. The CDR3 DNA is TGCAGTGCTAGGTCCCCAGGGCTCTACGAGCAGTACGTC.

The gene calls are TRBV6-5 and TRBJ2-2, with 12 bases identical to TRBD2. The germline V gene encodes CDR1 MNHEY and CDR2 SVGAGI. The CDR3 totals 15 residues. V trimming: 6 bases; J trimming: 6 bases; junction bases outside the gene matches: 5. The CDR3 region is CASSQGLAGAGELFF. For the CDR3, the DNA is TGTGCCAGCAGCCAGGGACTAGCGGGCGCCGGGGAGCTGTTTTTT.

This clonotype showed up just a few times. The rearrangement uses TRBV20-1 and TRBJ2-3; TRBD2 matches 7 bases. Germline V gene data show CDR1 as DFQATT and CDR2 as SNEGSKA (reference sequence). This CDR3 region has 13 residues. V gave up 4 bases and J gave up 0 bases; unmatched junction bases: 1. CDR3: CSATGGSTDTQYF. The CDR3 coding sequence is TGCAGTGCTACGGGGGGAAGCACAGATACGCAGTATTTT.

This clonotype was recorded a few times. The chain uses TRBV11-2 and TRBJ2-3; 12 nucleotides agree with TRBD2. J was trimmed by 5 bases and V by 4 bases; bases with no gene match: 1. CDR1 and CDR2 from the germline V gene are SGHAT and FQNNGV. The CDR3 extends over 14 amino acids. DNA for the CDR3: TGTGCCAGCAGCTGGACTAGCGGGGTAGATACGCAGTATTTT. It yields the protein CASSWTSGVDTQYF.

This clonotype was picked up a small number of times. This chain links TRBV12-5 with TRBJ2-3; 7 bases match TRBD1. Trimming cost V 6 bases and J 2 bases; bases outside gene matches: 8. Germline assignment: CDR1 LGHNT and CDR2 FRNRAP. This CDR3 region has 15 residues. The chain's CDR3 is CASGSPGQITDTQYF. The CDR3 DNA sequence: TGTGCTAGTGGATCCCCGGGACAGATCACAGATACGCAGTATTTT.

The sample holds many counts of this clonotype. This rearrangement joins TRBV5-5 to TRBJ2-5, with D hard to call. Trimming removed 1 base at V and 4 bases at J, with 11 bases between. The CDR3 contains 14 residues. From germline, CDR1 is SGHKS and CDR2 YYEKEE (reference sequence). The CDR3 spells CASSLYEVRETQYF. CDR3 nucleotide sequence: TGTGCCAGCAGCTTGTACGAGGTTCGAGAGACCCAGTACTTC.

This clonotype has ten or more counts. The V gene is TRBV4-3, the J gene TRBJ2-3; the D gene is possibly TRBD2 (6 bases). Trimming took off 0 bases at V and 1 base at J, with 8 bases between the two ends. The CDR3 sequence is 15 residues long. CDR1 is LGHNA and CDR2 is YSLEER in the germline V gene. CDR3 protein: CASSQESSGTDTQYF. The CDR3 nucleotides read TGCGCCAGCAGCCAAGAGTCTAGCGGCACAGATACGCAGTATTTT.

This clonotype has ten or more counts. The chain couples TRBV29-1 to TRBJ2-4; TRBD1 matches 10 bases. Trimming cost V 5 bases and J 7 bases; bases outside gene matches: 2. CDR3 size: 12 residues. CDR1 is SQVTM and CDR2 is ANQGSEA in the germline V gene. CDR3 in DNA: TGCAGCGTTTCGACAGGGGGCAACATTCAGTACTTC. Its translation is CSVSTGGNIQYF.

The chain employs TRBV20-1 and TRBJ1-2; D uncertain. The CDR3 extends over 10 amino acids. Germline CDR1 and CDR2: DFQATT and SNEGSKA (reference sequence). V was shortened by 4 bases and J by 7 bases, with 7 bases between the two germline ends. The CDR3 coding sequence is TGCAGTGCTAAGGGAAGTGGCTACACCTTC. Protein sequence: CSAKGSGYTF.

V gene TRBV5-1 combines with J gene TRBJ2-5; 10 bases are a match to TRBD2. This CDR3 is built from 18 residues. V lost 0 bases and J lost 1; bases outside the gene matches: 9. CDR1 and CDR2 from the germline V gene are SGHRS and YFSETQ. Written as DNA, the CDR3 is TGCGCCAGCAGCTTGGGGTCGGTAGCGGGGGGATTCCAAGAGACCCAGTACTTC. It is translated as CASSLGSVAGGFQETQYF.

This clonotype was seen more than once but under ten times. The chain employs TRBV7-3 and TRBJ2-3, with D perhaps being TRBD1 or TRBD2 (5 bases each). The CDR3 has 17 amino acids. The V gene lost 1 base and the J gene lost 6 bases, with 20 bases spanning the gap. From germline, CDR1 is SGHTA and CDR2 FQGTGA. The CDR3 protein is CASSLNRKGLAGDTQYF. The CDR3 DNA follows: TGTGCCAGCAGCTTAAATCGCAAGGGGCTAGCTGGGGATACGCAGTATTTT.

The chain's CDR3 is CASSLEGGQNTIYF. The CDR3 DNA follows: TGCGCCAGCAGCTTGGAAGGGGGCCAGAACACCATATATTTT. The chain uses TRBV5-1 and TRBJ1-3, with 7 bases matching TRBD1. The V gene's germline CDR1 is SGHRS and CDR2 YFSETQ. The CDR3 consists of 14 residues. Unmatched junction bases numbered 4, after V lost 0 bases and J lost 7 bases.

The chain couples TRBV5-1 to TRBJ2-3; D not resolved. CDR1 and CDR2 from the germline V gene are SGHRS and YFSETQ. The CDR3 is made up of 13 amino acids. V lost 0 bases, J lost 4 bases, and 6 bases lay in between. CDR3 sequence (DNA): TGCGCCAGCAGCTTGGTACTATCAGATACGCAGTATTTT. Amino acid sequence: CASSLVLSDTQYF. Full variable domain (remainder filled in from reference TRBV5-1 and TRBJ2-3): KAGVTQTPRYLIKTRGQQVTLSCSPISGHRSVSWYQQTPGQGLQFLFEYFSETQRNKGNFPGRFSGRQFSNSRSEMNVSTLELGDSALYLCASSLVLSDTQYFGPGTRLTVL.

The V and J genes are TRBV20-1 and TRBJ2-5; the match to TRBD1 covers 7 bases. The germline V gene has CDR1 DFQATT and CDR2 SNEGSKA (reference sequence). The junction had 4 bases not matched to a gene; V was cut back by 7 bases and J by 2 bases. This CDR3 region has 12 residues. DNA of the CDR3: TGCAGTGGCCGACAGGGACAAGAGACCCAGTACTTC. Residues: CSGRQGQETQYF.

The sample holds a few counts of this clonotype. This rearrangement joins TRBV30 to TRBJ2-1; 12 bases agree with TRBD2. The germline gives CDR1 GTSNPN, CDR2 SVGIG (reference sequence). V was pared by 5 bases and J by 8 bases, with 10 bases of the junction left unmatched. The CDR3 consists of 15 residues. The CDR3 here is CAWGVLLAGGYEQFF. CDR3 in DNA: TGTGCCTGGGGCGTTCTCCTAGCGGGGGGGTATGAGCAGTTCTTC.

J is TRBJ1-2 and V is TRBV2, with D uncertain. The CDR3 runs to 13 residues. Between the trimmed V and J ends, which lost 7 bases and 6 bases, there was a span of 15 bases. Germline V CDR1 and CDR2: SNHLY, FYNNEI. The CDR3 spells CASKYGVKDGYTF. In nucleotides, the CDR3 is TGTGCCAGCAAATACGGGGTTAAGGATGGCTACACCTTC.